This T cell receptor beta chain was sequenced in a study of CD8 T cells in Susac syndrome. FACS was used to enrich TEMRA cells, whereas the CD8+ and CD4+ T cells were obtained by negative isolation. Germline lookup yields CDR1 SQVTM and CDR2 ANQGSEA. The CDR3 runs 13 residues. The ends lost 6 bases at V and 5 bases at J; junction bases unmatched: 7. An input of roughly 0.45 to 1 ug of RNA was subjected to reverse transcription using random hexamers. TCRdb re-called the immunoSEQ multiplex PCR reads with MiXCR, one entry per CDR3 protein. The table records 90,000 to 150,000 distinct CDR3 sequences, roughly 93% of them present only once.

The V gene is TRBV29-1, the J gene TRBJ1-1, with 9 bases that match TRBD1. The sequenced sample consisted of CD4+ T cells from PBMCs. This TCR was sampled from a human donor with multiple sclerosis. In nucleotides, the CDR3 is TGCAGCGTCGACAGGGGGGGAAGTACTGAAGCTTTCTTT. Its translation: CSVDRGGSTEAFF.